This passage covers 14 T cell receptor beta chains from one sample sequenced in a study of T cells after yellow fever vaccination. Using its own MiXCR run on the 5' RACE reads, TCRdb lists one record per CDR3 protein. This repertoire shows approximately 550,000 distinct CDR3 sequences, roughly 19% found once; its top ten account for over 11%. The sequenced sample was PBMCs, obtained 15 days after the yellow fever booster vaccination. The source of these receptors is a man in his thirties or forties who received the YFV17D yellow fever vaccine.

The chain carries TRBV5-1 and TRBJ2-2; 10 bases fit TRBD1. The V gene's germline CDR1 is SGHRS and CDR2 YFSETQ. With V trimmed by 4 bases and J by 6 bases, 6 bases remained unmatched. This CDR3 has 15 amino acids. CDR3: CASSNRDRGPGELFF. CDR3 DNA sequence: TGCGCCAGCAGCAACCGGGACAGGGGCCCCGGGGAGCTGTTTTTT.

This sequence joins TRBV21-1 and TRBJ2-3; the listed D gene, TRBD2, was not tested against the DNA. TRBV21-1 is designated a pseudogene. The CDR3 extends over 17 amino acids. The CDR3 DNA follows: TGTGCCAGCAGCAGACCCGAGACTAGCAGGTGCACAGATACGCAGTATTTT. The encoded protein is CASSRPETSRCTDTQYF.

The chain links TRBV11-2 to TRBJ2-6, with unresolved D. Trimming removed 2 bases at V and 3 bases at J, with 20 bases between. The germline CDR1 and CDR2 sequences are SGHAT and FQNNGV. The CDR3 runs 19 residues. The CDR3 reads CASSLMVLVPLGGANVLTF. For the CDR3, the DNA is TGTGCCAGCAGCTTAATGGTTTTGGTCCCTTTGGGTGGGGCCAACGTCCTGACTTTC.

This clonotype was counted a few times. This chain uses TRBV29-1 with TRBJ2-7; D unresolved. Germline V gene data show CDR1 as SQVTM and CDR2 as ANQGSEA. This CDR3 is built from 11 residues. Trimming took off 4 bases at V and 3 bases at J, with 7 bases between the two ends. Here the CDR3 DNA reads TGCAGCGTTGTAGCTGACTACGAGCAGTACTTC. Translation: CSVVADYEQYF.

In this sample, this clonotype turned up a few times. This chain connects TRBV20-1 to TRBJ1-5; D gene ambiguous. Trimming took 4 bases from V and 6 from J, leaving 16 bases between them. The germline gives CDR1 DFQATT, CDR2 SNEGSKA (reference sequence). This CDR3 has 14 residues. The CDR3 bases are TGCAGTGCTAACCGGGCGCAAGGTGGTCAGCCCCAGCATTTT. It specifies CSANRAQGGQPQHF.

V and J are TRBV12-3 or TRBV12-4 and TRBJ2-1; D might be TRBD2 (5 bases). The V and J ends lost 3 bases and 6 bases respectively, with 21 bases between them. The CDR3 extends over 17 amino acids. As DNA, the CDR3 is TGTGCCAGCAGTTTGGGGAGTGAGTCCAGCATCGCCAATGAGCAGTTCTTC. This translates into CASSLGSESSIANEQFF.

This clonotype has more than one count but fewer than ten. This CDR3 reads CASSLLSGRYTEAFF. In DNA, the CDR3 is TGTGCCAGCAGCTTATTGTCGGGGAGGTACACTGAAGCTTTCTTT. This chain connects TRBV7-2 to TRBJ1-1; unclear D gene. Germline lookup yields CDR1 SGHTA and CDR2 FQGNSA. The CDR3 has 15 amino acids. V was pared by 2 bases and J by 3 bases, with 13 bases between.

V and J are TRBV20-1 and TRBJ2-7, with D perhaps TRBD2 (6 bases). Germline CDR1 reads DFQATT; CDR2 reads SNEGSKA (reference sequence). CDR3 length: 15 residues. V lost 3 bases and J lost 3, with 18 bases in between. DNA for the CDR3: TGCAGTGCTAGTACCCCAGGACTAAGCGACTACGAGCAGTACTTC. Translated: CSASTPGLSDYEQYF.

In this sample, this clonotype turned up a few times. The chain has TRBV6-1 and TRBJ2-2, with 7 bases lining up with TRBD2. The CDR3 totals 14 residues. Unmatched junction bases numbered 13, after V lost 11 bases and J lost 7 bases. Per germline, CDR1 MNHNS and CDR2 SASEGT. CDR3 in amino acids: CAAREAGVLGELFF. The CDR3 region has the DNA TGTGCCGCCCGTGAGGCGGGAGTACTCGGGGAGCTGTTTTTT.

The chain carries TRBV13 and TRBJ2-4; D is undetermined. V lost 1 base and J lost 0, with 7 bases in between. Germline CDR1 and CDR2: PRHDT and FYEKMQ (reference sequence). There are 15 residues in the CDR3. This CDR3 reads CASSLASIAKNIQYF. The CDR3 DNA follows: TGTGCCAGCAGCTTAGCTTCGATAGCCAAAAACATTCAGTACTTC.

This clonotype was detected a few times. CDR3 sequence (DNA): TGTGCCAGCAGCGTAGGAGGCACAGGGACAGGGGATTTCGAGCAGTACTTC. Protein sequence: CASSVGGTGTGDFEQYF. The chain employs TRBV9 and TRBJ2-7; 10 bases align to TRBD1. CDR3 size: 17 residues. V trimming: 0 bases; J trimming: 6 bases; junction bases outside the gene matches: 12. The germline V gene has CDR1 SGDLS and CDR2 YYNGEE.

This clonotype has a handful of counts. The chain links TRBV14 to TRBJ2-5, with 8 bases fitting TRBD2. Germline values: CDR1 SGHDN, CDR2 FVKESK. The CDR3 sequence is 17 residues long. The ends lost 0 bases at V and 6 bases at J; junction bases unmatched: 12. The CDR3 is CASSQDRYGLAAKTQYF. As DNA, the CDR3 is TGTGCCAGCAGCCAAGATCGCTACGGACTAGCCGCCAAGACCCAGTACTTC.

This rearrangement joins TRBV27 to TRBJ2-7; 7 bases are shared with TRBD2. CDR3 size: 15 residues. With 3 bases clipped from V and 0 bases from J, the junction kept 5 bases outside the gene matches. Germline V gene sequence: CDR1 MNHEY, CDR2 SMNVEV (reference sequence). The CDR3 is CASSFRGDPSYEQYF. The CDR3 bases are TGTGCCAGCAGTTTTCGGGGGGACCCCTCCTACGAGCAGTACTTC.

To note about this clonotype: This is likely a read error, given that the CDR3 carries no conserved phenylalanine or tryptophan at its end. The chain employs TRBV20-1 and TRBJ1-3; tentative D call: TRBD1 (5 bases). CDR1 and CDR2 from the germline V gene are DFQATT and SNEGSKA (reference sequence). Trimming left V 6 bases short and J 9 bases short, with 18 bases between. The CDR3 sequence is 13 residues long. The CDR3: CSARKSGEGTIYY. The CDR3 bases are TGCAGTGCGCGTAAATCGGGGGAAGGCACCATATATTAT.